These T cell receptor beta chains were read from a single sample in a study of T cell responses to AZD1222 COVID-19 vaccine. Here immunoSEQ multiplex PCR was the method, and the copy in TCRdb shows in-frame clones only, minus some. The table has around 100,000 clones, roughly nine tenths seen once. The source was peripheral blood, collected 28 days after the second dose of the MenACWY control vaccine. These receptors were taken from an adult who received the MenACWY meningococcal vaccine as a control. CDR3s include the opening cysteine and the closing phenylalanine or tryptophan. Each record gives: J gene, CDR3 length, V gene, D gene, clone size, CDR3 protein, CDR3 DNA. D genes are given only for firm matches. Expanded clones are given a class, and other clones once, few, many or no size at all.

TRBJ1-1 14 TRBV5-1 - - CASAWGPRDTEAFF TGCGCCAGCGCCTGGGGGCCCCGGGACACTGAAGCTTTCTTT
TRBJ2-2 15 TRBV28 TRBD1 - CASYDGTGVTGELFF TGTGCCAGCTATGACGGGACAGGGGTCACCGGGGAGCTGTTTTTT
TRBJ1-1 13 TRBV3-1/TRBV3-2 - - CASTGQPNTEAFF TGTGCCAGTACCGGGCAGCCGAACACTGAAGCTTTCTTT
TRBJ2-3 13 TRBV28 - - CASSLSPTDTQYF TGTGCCAGCAGTTTATCCCCCACAGATACGCAGTATTTT
TRBJ2-2 13 TRBV19 - - CATPRGGTGELFF TGTGCCACCCCCCGGGGCGGGACCGGGGAGCTGTTTTTT
TRBJ2-5 14 TRBV28 - - CASTGWGVQETQYF TGTGCCAGCACGGGGTGGGGGGTCCAAGAGACCCAGTACTTC
TRBJ2-7 14 TRBV5-6 TRBD1 - CASSLEGTGYEQYF TGTGCCAGCAGCTTGGAGGGGACAGGCTACGAGCAGTACTTC
TRBJ1-2 15 TRBV19 TRBD1 - CASTLTGQGVHGYTF TGTGCCAGTACCCTAACGGGACAGGGGGTGCATGGCTACACCTTC
TRBJ1-6 18 TRBV5-5 - - CASSLQQGGSSYNSPLHF TGTGCCAGCAGCTTGCAGCAGGGCGGGAGCTCCTATAATTCACCCCTCCACTTT
TRBJ2-2 15 TRBV2 - - CASNYLQGNTGELFF TGTGCCAGCAACTACCTCCAGGGGAACACCGGGGAGCTGTTTTTT
TRBJ2-3 14 TRBV5-1 - - CASSLEGRSDTQYF TGCGCCAGCAGCTTGGAGGGTAGGTCAGATACGCAGTATTTT
TRBJ2-7 13 TRBV7-2 - once CASSLGLRNEQYF TGTGCCAGCAGCTTAGGATTGAGAAACGAGCAGTACTTC
TRBJ1-2 11 TRBV29-1 - few CSGGTLEGYTF TGCAGCGGGGGTACTCTAGAGGGCTACACCTTC
TRBJ1-2 14 TRBV7-2 - - CASKSQLTDYGYTF TGTGCCAGCAAATCTCAGCTCACGGACTATGGCTACACCTTC
TRBJ1-2 14 TRBV13 - - CASSLGLGLNGYTF TGTGCCAGCAGCTTAGGACTCGGGCTGAATGGCTACACCTTC
TRBJ2-7 13 TRBV12-3/TRBV12-4 - - CASSRDGPYEQYF TGTGCCAGCAGCAGGGACGGTCCCTACGAGCAGTACTTC
TRBJ1-2 12 TRBV5-4 - - CASSPAGGGYTF TGTGCCAGCAGCCCGGCGGGGGGAGGCTACACCTTC
TRBJ2-2 14 TRBV7-8 - - CASSLLINTGELFF TGTGCCAGCAGCTTATTAATAAACACCGGGGAGCTGTTTTTT
TRBJ2-3 16 TRBV6-5 - - CASSYTLAGSTDTQYF TGTGCCAGCAGTTACACCTTGGCGGGGAGCACAGATACGCAGTATTTT
TRBJ2-3 13 TRBV7-6 - - CASSLAEADTQYF TGTGCCAGCAGCTTAGCGGAGGCAGATACGCAGTATTTT
TRBJ2-3 16 TRBV7-8 TRBD2 - CASSPRTSGSTDTQYF TGTGCCAGCAGCCCGCGCACTAGCGGGAGCACAGATACGCAGTATTTT
TRBJ1-4 16 TRBV28 TRBD1 - CASRITTGGTNEKLFF TGTGCCAGCAGAATAACGACAGGGGGAACTAATGAAAAACTGTTTTTT
TRBJ1-5 15 TRBV7-2 - - CASSPGGSFGQPQHF TGTGCCAGCAGCCCGGGGGGTAGTTTCGGTCAGCCCCAGCATTTT
TRBJ1-2 14 TRBV5-1 - - CASSLAAGAGGYTF TGCGCCAGCAGCTTGGCCGCGGGGGCTGGTGGCTACACCTTC
TRBJ2-1 14 TRBV7-2 - - CASSLGMTGNEQFF TGTGCCAGCAGCTTAGGGATGACAGGCAATGAGCAGTTCTTC
TRBJ1-1 16 TRBV27 - once CASSIDPRRGNTEAFF TGTGCCAGCAGTATCGACCCCAGACGAGGGAACACTGAAGCTTTCTTT
TRBJ1-2 15 TRBV25-1 - - CASSESSAGYRGYTF TGTGCCAGCAGTGAATCCTCCGCAGGGTATCGTGGCTACACCTTC
TRBJ2-7 15 TRBV5-1 TRBD1 - CASSSSTGAAYEQYF TGCGCCAGCAGCTCCTCGACAGGGGCCGCCTACGAGCAGTACTTC
TRBJ2-3 14 TRBV30 - - CAWSRGGGPNTQYF TGTGCCTGGAGTCGGGGCGGGGGCCCAAATACGCAGTATTTT
TRBJ1-2 11 TRBV3-1/TRBV3-2 TRBD1 - CASSQDGQGLF TGTGCCAGCAGCCAGGACGGACAGGGTCTCTTC
TRBJ1-2 15 TRBV18 - - CASSAVGDNIYGYTF TGTGCCAGCTCGGCTGTAGGGGACAATATTTATGGCTACACCTTC
TRBJ2-3 18 TRBV28 - - CASSPGVLRGGSTDTQYF TGTGCCAGCAGTCCAGGGGTATTGCGGGGTGGGAGCACAGATACGCAGTATTTT
TRBJ1-6 17 TRBV4-3 - - CATVRGPLKRYNSPLHF TGCGCCACAGTTAGAGGGCCCTTAAAACGCTATAATTCACCCCTCCACTTT
TRBJ1-3 16 TRBV9 - - CASSVEGGSSGNTIYF TGTGCCAGCAGCGTAGAAGGGGGGAGCTCTGGAAACACCATATATTTT
TRBJ2-5 14 TRBV5-4 - - CASSLGGAQETQYF TGTGCCAGCAGCTTGGGGGGGGCCCAAGAGACCCAGTACTTC
TRBJ1-6 16 TRBV5-4 TRBD1 few CASSPGQGASNSPLHF TGTGCCAGCAGCCCCGGACAGGGCGCTTCTAATTCACCCCTCCACTTT
TRBJ2-1 14 TRBV3-1/TRBV3-2 - - CASSQRGEASRMFF TGTGCCAGCAGCCAAAGGGGTGAGGCTAGCCGTATGTTCTTC
TRBJ1-1 13 TRBV9 - - CASSVAMNTEAFF TGTGCCAGCAGCGTAGCCATGAACACTGAAGCTTTCTTT
TRBJ2-7 15 TRBV3-1/TRBV3-2 TRBD1 - CASSQSGTGPYEQYF TGTGCCAGCAGCCAATCCGGGACAGGGCCCTACGAGCAGTACTTC
TRBJ1-1 16 TRBV19 TRBD1 - CASSIGTGGMNTEAFF TGTGCCAGTAGTATAGGGACAGGGGGGATGAACACTGAAGCTTTCTTT
TRBJ1-3 16 TRBV4-1 - - CASSERSLGSGNTIYF TGCGCCAGCAGCGAGAGGTCGTTGGGATCTGGAAACACCATATATTTT
TRBJ1-1 15 TRBV19 TRBD1 - CASSVHRGLDTEAFF TGTGCCAGTAGTGTTCACAGGGGGCTCGACACTGAAGCTTTCTTT
TRBJ2-7 14 TRBV3-1/TRBV3-2 TRBD1 - CASSQGGQGYEQYF TGTGCCAGCAGCCAAGGGGGACAGGGCTACGAGCAGTACTTC
TRBJ2-7 11 TRBV28 - - CASSPRTELYF TGTGCCAGCAGTCCCCGGACAGAACTATACTTC
TRBJ1-3 14 TRBV20-1 - - CSASLGTAGNTIYF TGCAGTGCTAGTCTTGGGACCGCTGGAAACACCATATATTTT
TRBJ1-4 13 TRBV5-4 TRBD1 - CASSPRQGEKLFF TGTGCCAGCAGCCCTCGACAGGGGGAAAAACTGTTTTTT
TRBJ2-5 18 TRBV7-3 TRBD2 once CASSYTGTSGDRRETQYF TGTGCCAGCAGCTATACCGGGACTAGCGGGGATAGGCGAGAGACCCAGTACTTC
TRBJ1-5 14 TRBV2 - - CASSDLRASGPQHF TGTGCCAGCAGTGATCTCAGGGCGAGTGGGCCCCAGCATTTT
TRBJ2-5 14 TRBV7-2 TRBD1 - CASSLDRGVETQYF TGTGCCAGCAGCTTAGACAGGGGGGTAGAGACCCAGTACTTC
TRBJ2-1 18 TRBV5-1 TRBD2 - CASSRQLAGVSSYNEQFF TGCGCCAGCAGCCGGCAACTAGCGGGGGTTAGCTCCTACAATGAGCAGTTCTTC
TRBJ1-5 15 TRBV19 - - CASSILDGNNQPQHF TGTGCCAGTAGTATTCTGGACGGAAACAATCAGCCCCAGCATTTT
TRBJ2-7 14 TRBV6-5 - - CASMVVFSSYEQYF TGTGCCTCCATGGTGGTCTTCAGCTCCTACGAGCAGTACTTC
TRBJ1-1 14 TRBV3-1/TRBV3-2 - - CASSQVRGLAEAFF TGTGCCAGCAGCCAAGTACGGGGGCTTGCTGAAGCTTTCTTT
TRBJ2-1 13 TRBV10-2 - - CASSATRQGYQFF TGCGCCAGCAGTGCGACCCGACAAGGGTATCAGTTCTTC